These 17 T cell receptor beta chains came from one sample sequenced in a study of identical twins. TCRdb reanalysed the 5' RACE reads using MiXCR and keeps one entry per CDR3 protein. The sample records about 730,000 distinct CDR3 sequences, approximately 21% being singletons. This same sample was also taken into another study, of T cells expressing NK-cell markers.

Sequenced material: PBMCs. The receptor source for this set is a woman under 30 in good health.

This chain connects TRBV5-1 to TRBJ1-1; no clear D gene. CDR1 is SGHRS and CDR2 is YFSETQ in the germline V gene. Trimming took off 4 bases at V and 7 bases at J, with 11 bases between the two ends. CDR3 length: 12 amino acids. The CDR3 DNA is TGCGCCAGCAGCCCGGAAGGAGATGAAGCTTTCTTT. Translating it yields CASSPEGDEAFF.

The J gene is TRBJ2-5, the V gene TRBV5-1; D is uncertain. The germline V gene encodes CDR1 SGHRS and CDR2 YFSETQ. The CDR3 contains 13 residues. Trimming removed 5 bases from V and 5 bases from J, with 13 bases in between. CDR3 loop: CASRTAVTETQYF. In nucleotides, the CDR3 is TGCGCCAGCAGAACGGCAGTGACGGAGACCCAGTACTTC.

CDR3 bases: TGTGCCAGCAGTGAAGCGCTTCGGCACCCTTATCCACACAAAGAGACCCAGTACTTC. This encodes CASSEALRHPYPHKETQYF. This chain links TRBV2 with TRBJ2-5, with D unclear. Germline V gene sequence: CDR1 SNHLY, CDR2 FYNNEI. Trimming took off 0 bases at V and 3 bases at J, with 23 bases between the two ends. The CDR3 length is 19 residues.

This clonotype was recorded at least ten times. The rearrangement joins TRBV5-1 to TRBJ2-2; D unclear. The CDR3 covers 15 residues. Germline CDR1 is SGHRS and CDR2 is YFSETQ. Trimming pared 0 bases from V and 4 bases from J, leaving 10 bases between. In DNA form, the CDR3 reads TGCGCCAGCAGCTTGGGACTGACCTTCACCGGGGAGCTGTTTTTT. It yields the protein CASSLGLTFTGELFF.

This chain uses TRBV12-3 or TRBV12-4 with TRBJ2-1; TRBD2 aligns across 9 bases. J lost 6 bases, V lost 10 bases, and 10 bases had no gene match. This CDR3 is built from 14 residues. The CDR3 DNA sequence: TGTGCCACGCGTAGCGGGGGCCCACTCAATGAGCAGTTCTTC. This codes for CATRSGGPLNEQFF.

The chain uses TRBV4-3 and TRBJ2-7, with TRBD2 as a possible D gene (6 bases). There are 13 residues in the CDR3. The V end was cut by 2 bases, the J end by 4 bases, with 9 bases between. CDR1 and CDR2 (germline): LGHNA, YSLEER. The DNA for the CDR3 is TGCGCCAGCAGCCAACGACTAGTTTACGAGCAGTACTTC. This encodes CASSQRLVYEQYF.

In DNA form, the CDR3 reads TGTGCCATCAGTGGCCCCGGACAGTATCCGGAGACCCAGTACTTC. As protein: CAISGPGQYPETQYF. This chain joins TRBV10-3 and TRBJ2-5, with D possibly TRBD1 on 6 matching bases. There are 15 residues in the CDR3. V lost 4 bases to trimming and J lost 5 bases, with 17 bases between them. The germline V gene encodes CDR1 ENHRY and CDR2 SYGVKD.

V gene TRBV12-3 or TRBV12-4 combines with J gene TRBJ1-1; TRBD1 agrees at 7 bases. The CDR3 is made up of 14 amino acids. V lost 4 bases and J lost 11; bases outside the gene matches: 13. CDR3 sequence: CASSSTGASGLAFF. The CDR3 bases are TGTGCCAGCAGTTCCACAGGGGCCTCAGGTCTGGCTTTCTTT.

This rearrangement joins TRBV6-1 to TRBJ2-7; the D gene is possibly TRBD1 (6 bases). The CDR3 contains 14 residues. V was clipped by 6 bases and J by 4 bases, with 16 bases between them. Germline V gene lookup returns CDR1 MNHNS and CDR2 SASEGT. CDR3 DNA: TGTGCCAGCAGCCTTCCGGACAGCACGTACGAGCAGTACTTC. Translating it yields CASSLPDSTYEQYF.

This clonotype was observed at least ten times. V is TRBV12-3 or TRBV12-4 and J is TRBJ2-7; D might be TRBD1 (5 bases). V was clipped by 3 bases and J by 4 bases, with 7 bases between them. This CDR3 has 12 residues. CDR3 protein: CASSFGQYEQYF. CDR3 nucleotide sequence: TGTGCCAGCAGTTTTGGACAATACGAGCAGTACTTC.

This clonotype was picked up many times. The chain has TRBV12-3 or TRBV12-4 and TRBJ1-2, with TRBD1 identical over 11 bases. V was pared by 5 bases and J by 7 bases, with 12 bases of the junction left unmatched. The CDR3 loop spans 16 amino acids. CDR3 loop: CASSVYPGQGVGGYTF. The CDR3 region has the DNA TGTGCCAGCAGTGTATACCCGGGACAGGGGGTCGGTGGCTACACCTTC.

CDR3: CATILAGTHNEQFF. Here the CDR3 DNA reads TGTGCCACCATCCTAGCGGGGACCCACAATGAGCAGTTCTTC. The rearrangement joins TRBV15 to TRBJ2-1; 9 nucleotides line up with TRBD2. The V gene end was trimmed by 7 bases and the J gene end by 5 bases; junction bases not matched to a gene: 6. The CDR3 consists of 14 residues. The germline V gene encodes CDR1 LNHNV and CDR2 YYDKDF (reference sequence).

This clonotype was observed a few times. The rearrangement joins TRBV20-1 to TRBJ2-7, with 7 bases matching TRBD2. The CDR3 has 13 residues. J gave up 0 bases and V 4 bases, and 3 bases lay outside the gene matches. Germline loops: CDR1 DFQATT, CDR2 SNEGSKA (reference sequence). CDR3 amino acids: CSAIAGSSYEQYF. The CDR3 DNA follows: TGCAGTGCTATAGCGGGTAGCTCCTACGAGCAGTACTTC.

This clonotype was counted ten times or more. This rearrangement joins TRBV19 to TRBJ2-1, with D perhaps being TRBD1 or TRBD2 (6 bases each). The germline CDR1 and CDR2 sequences are LNHDA and SQIVND (reference sequence). Trimming removed 2 bases at V and 8 bases at J, with 10 bases between. The CDR3 consists of 13 residues. The CDR3 sequence: CASSIWGADEQFF. CDR3 DNA sequence: TGTGCCAGTAGTATATGGGGGGCGGATGAGCAGTTCTTC.

The V gene is TRBV2, the J gene TRBJ2-2; D is ambiguous. Per the germline V gene, CDR1 is SNHLY and CDR2 is FYNNEI. Trimming cost V 1 base and J 1 base, with 7 bases left between them. The CDR3 is 15 residues long. CDR3 amino acids: CASSEVLQNTGELFF. The CDR3 region has the DNA TGTGCCAGCAGTGAAGTTCTCCAGAACACCGGGGAGCTGTTTTTT.

The rearrangement links TRBV7-8 to TRBJ2-1, with no clear D. Looked up from germline, CDR1 is SGHVS and CDR2 is FQNEAQ. This CDR3 has 14 amino acids. V dropped 5 bases and J dropped 5 bases, with 13 bases sitting between them. CDR3 DNA sequence: TGTGCCAGCAGCCCCCACGGACGGAACAATGAGCAGTTCTTC. This sequence encodes CASSPHGRNNEQFF.

The chain combines TRBV5-8 with TRBJ1-2, with D unclear. This CDR3 has 13 amino acids. Deletions cut 6 bases from V and 7 bases from J, with 16 bases between. From germline, CDR1 is SGHTS and CDR2 YDEGEE. Written as DNA, the CDR3 is TGTGCCAGCACCCGACGGAGAGCGGGTGGCTACACCTTC. As protein: CASTRRRAGGYTF.